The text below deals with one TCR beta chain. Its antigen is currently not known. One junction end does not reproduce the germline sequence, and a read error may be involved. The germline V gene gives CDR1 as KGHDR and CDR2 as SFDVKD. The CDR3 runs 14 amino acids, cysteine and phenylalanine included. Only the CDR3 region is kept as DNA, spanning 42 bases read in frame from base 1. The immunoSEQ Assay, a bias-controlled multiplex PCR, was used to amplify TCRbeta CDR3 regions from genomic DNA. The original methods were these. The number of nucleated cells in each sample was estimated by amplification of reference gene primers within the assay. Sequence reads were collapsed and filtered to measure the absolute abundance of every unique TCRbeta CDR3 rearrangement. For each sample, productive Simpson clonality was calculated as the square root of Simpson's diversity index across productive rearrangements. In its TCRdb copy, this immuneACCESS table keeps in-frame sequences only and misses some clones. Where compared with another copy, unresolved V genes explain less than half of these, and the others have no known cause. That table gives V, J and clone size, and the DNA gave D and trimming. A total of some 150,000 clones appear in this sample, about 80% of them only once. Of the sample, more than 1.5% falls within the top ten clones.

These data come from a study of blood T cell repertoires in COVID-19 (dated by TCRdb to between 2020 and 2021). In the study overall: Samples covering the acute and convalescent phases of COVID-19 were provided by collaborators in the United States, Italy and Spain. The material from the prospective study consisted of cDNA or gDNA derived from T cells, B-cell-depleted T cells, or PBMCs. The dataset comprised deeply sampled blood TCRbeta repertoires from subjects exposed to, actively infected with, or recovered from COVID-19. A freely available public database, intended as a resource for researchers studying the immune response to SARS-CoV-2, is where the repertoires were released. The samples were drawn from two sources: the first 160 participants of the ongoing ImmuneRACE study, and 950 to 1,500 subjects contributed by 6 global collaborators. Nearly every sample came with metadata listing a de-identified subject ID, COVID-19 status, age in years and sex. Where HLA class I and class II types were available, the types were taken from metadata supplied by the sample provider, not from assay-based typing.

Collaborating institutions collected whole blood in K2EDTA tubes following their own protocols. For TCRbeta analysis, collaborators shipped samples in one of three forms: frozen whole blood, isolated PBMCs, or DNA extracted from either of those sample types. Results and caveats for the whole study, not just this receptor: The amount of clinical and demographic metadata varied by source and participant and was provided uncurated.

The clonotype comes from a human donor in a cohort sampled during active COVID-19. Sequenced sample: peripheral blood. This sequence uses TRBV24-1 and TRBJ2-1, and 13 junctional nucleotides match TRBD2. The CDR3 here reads CATETTGLAGVKIF. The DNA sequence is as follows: TGTGCCACCGAGACCACTGGACTAGCGGGAGTGAAGATCTTC.